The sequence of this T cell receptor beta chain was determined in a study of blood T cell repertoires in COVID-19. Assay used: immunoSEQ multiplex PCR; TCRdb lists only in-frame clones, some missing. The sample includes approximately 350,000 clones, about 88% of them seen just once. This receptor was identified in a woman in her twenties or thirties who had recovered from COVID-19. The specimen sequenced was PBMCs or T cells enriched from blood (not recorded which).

The DNA of the CDR3 is TGTGCCAGCAGTTTGATCCGGGCAGAGAGGGCTTATGGCTACACCTTC. Translated: CASSLIRAERAYGYTF. The chain combines TRBV28 with TRBJ1-2; D gene uncertain. The V gene's germline CDR1 is MDHEN and CDR2 SYDVKM. Trimming removed 3 bases from V and 5 bases from J, with 19 bases in between. CDR3 length: 16 residues.